Listed below are T cell receptor beta chains from one sample, sequenced in a study of shared clonotypes between healthy human individuals. Using immunoSEQ multiplex PCR, the repertoire was profiled, and TCRdb retains in-frame clones only, with some absent. The sample carries about 490,000 clones, 70% to 80% recorded once. What was sequenced was PBMCs. These receptors came from a woman aged 35 to 49 in good health. Some clones in this sample may be carry-over from other donors' samples. Each CDR3 is given with its conserved first and last residue. D genes are given only for firm matches. The listing skips clone size in some rows; elsewhere it reads once, few, many or a size class.

>TRBD1|TRBV18|-|TRBJ2-2
TGTGCCAGCTCAGGCTCCGGACAGGGGGCCGGGGAGCTGTTTTTT
CASSGSGQGAGELFF
>-|TRBV28|-|TRBJ2-7
TGTGCCAGCAAGGGCAGGGCTTACGAGCAGTACTTC
CASKGRAYEQYF
>TRBD2|TRBV19|-|TRBJ2-7
TGTGCCAGTAGTAGCAGCGGGAGGGAGTACGAGCAGTACTTC
CASSSSGREYEQYF
>TRBD1|TRBV7-2|-|TRBJ1-3
TGTGCCAGCAGCTCGAGACAGGGACGCTCTGGAAACACCATATATTTT
CASSSRQGRSGNTIYF
>-|TRBV19|-|TRBJ2-7
TGTGCCAGTAGGGGGTCTAGCTCCTACGAGCAGTACTTC
CASRGSSSYEQYF
>-|TRBV6-6|-|TRBJ2-1
TGTGCCAGCAGTTACTCCTACAATGAGCAGTTCTTC
CASSYSYNEQFF
>-|TRBV5-1|-|TRBJ2-7
TGCGCCAGCAGTCCGGACAGATACTACGAGCAGTACTTC
CASSPDRYYEQYF
>TRBD1|TRBV10-3|-|TRBJ1-1
TGTGCCATCAGTGAGTCCAGGGGGAGTGTTTCTGAGGCTTTCTTT
CAISESRGSVSEAFF
>-|TRBV9|-|TRBJ2-2
TGTGCCAGCGAGGAGGGCAGTTCGAACACCGGGGAGCTGTTTTTT
CASEEGSSNTGELFF
>-|TRBV28|-|TRBJ1-4
TGTGCCAGCAGTTTGTTCCGCGGGGAAAAAGTATTTTTT
CASSLFRGEKVFF
>TRBD1|TRBV5-1|-|TRBJ2-2
TGCGCCAGCAGCCCGGGACAGGACACCGGGGAGCTGTTTTTT
CASSPGQDTGELFF
>TRBD1|TRBV15|-|TRBJ2-5
TGTGCCACCAGCGGGGGACAGGGAGGCGAGACCCAGTACTTC
CATSGGQGGETQYF
>TRBD1|TRBV9|once|TRBJ2-7
TGTGCCAGCAGCGTAGCGGGGACAGCCACCTACGAGCAGTACTTC
CASSVAGTATYEQYF
>TRBD1|TRBV19|-|TRBJ1-1
TGTGCCAGTAGTCCCACCACTGGGACAGCTAACACTGAAGCTTTCTTT
CASSPTTGTANTEAFF
>TRBD1|TRBV28|-|TRBJ2-7
TGTGCCAGTCGGGACAGGGGTTCTGGGGAGCAGTACTTC
CASRDRGSGEQYF
>-|TRBV30|-|TRBJ2-2
TGTGCCTGGAAGAGAGTAGCGGCCGGGGAGCTGTTTTTT
CAWKRVAAGELFF
>TRBD2|TRBV11-2|-|TRBJ2-5
TGTGCCAGCAGCCACTGGGGGGGGAGAAGTGATGAGACCCAGTACTTC
CASSHWGGRSDETQYF
>-|TRBV15|few|TRBJ2-2
TGTGCCACCAGCAGAGATGGGGGGTACACCGGGGAGCTGTTTTTT
CATSRDGGYTGELFF
>-|TRBV4-1|-|TRBJ1-1
TGCGCCAGCAGCCTAAGTGGGGGGAACACTGAAGCTTTCTTT
CASSLSGGNTEAFF
>-|TRBV30|-|TRBJ2-7
TGTGCCTGGAGTGTACTAACGGACACCCCATTTCTCTACGAGCAGTACTTC
CAWSVLTDTPFLYEQYF
>-|TRBV27|-|TRBJ2-7
TGTGCCAGCAGTCCGGGTTCCTACGAGCAGTACTTC
CASSPGSYEQYF
>-|TRBV5-1|-|TRBJ2-7
TGCGCCAGCAGCTTGGACGGGGGCGCCTACGAGCAGTACTTC
CASSLDGGAYEQYF
>-|TRBV27|-|TRBJ1-1
TGTGCCAGCAGTTTATACAGAATGAACACTGAAGCTTTCTTT
CASSLYRMNTEAFF
>-|TRBV14|-|TRBJ2-1
TGTGCCAGCAGCCTAAGACTCTCCTACAATGAGCAGTTCTTC
CASSLRLSYNEQFF
>-|TRBV30|few|TRBJ1-3
TGTGCCTGGAGTGTACCTGGGTATAAACCTGGAAACACCATATATTTT
CAWSVPGYKPGNTIYF
>TRBD1|TRBV14|-|TRBJ2-7
TGTGCCAGCAGCCCCTTCAGGGGGCTAAGCTCCTACGAGCAGTACTTC
CASSPFRGLSSYEQYF
>-|TRBV29-1|-|TRBJ2-1
TGCAGCGTTGGAGTTTGGACCATCAATGAGCAGTTCTTC
CSVGVWTINEQFF
>-|TRBV5-6|-|TRBJ2-2
TGTGCCAGCAGCTTTTACAGGACCACCGGGGAGCTGTTTTTT
CASSFYRTTGELFF
>-|TRBV11-1|few|TRBJ2-7
TGTGCCAGCAGCCTCCAGATCGGTGAGCAGTACTTC
CASSLQIGEQYF
>TRBD2|TRBV18|-|TRBJ2-1
TGTGCCAGCTCACCAGTTAGCGGGATCCTCAATGAGCAGTTCTTC
CASSPVSGILNEQFF
>-|TRBV28|-|TRBJ1-2
TGTGCCAGCAGTTTGGCGCGCAGGGACCTTAACTATGGCTACACCTTC
CASSLARRDLNYGYTF
>-|TRBV9|once|TRBJ1-5
TGTGCCAGCAGCGTAGGGGGCTTACAGCCCCAGCATTTT
CASSVGGLQPQHF
>TRBD1|TRBV2|-|TRBJ1-4
TGTGCCAGCGACAGGGATCATGAAAAACTGTTTTTT
CASDRDHEKLFF
>-|TRBV5-1|few|TRBJ1-2
TGCGCCAGCAGCTTGGCCGTGGGCAACTATGGCTACACCTTC
CASSLAVGNYGYTF
>TRBD2|TRBV7-8|few|TRBJ2-4
TGTGCCAGCAGCTTAGGAAGCGGGAGATTGGACATTCAGTACTTC
CASSLGSGRLDIQYF
>TRBD2|TRBV28|-|TRBJ2-2
TGTGCCAGCAGGGGACTAGCGGGAGGGCCGAACACCGGGGAGCTGTTTTTT
CASRGLAGGPNTGELFF
>-|TRBV7-2|-|TRBJ2-2
TGTGCCAGCAGCTTATCCCCTTCTGCCAACACCGGGGAGCTGTTTTTT
CASSLSPSANTGELFF
>TRBD2|TRBV6-6|few|TRBJ2-3
TGTGCCAGCAGGCCTAGCGGGAGTACAGATACGCAGTATTTT
CASRPSGSTDTQYF
>TRBD1|TRBV5-1|-|TRBJ1-2
TGCGCCAGCAGCTTGGGGACAGGGAATGGCTACACCTTC
CASSLGTGNGYTF
>TRBD2|TRBV9|-|TRBJ2-1
TGTGCCAGCAGCTCTCTAGCGGGAAGGAGGAATGAGCAGTTCTTC
CASSSLAGRRNEQFF
>-|TRBV25-1|-|TRBJ2-2
TGTGCCAGCAGTGGACGCGGGTGGGGGAACACCGGGGAGCTGTTTTTT
CASSGRGWGNTGELFF
>TRBD2|TRBV7-8|-|TRBJ2-1
TGTGCCAGCAGCTTACAGGCTAGCGGCGATGAGCAGTTCTTC
CASSLQASGDEQFF
>TRBD2|TRBV10-3|-|TRBJ2-7
TGTGCCATCTCTCCAGCGGGAGGGTCCCACGAGCAGTACTTC
CAISPAGGSHEQYF
>-|TRBV20-1|-|TRBJ2-5
TGCAGTGAAAGTGGCCAGGGGACCCAGTACTTC
CSESGQGTQYF
>TRBD1|TRBV5-1|few|TRBJ2-7
TGCGCCAGCAGCACCGGGACAGGGTCTATCAACGAGCAGTACTTC
CASSTGTGSINEQYF
>TRBD1|TRBV10-3|-|TRBJ1-5
TGTGCCATCGGGGACAGGAGGGATCAGCCCCAGCATTTT
CAIGDRRDQPQHF
>-|TRBV19|-|TRBJ1-1
TGTGCCAGTTCCCAGGGCGCTTTTGCTTTCTTT
CASSQGAFAFF
>TRBD1|TRBV28|once|TRBJ2-7
TGTGCCAGCAGTTTATCGGGGACAGTAGCCTACGAGCAGTACTTC
CASSLSGTVAYEQYF
>TRBD1|TRBV5-4|-|TRBJ2-7
TGTGCCAGCACCTCCGGTGGAGGGACAGGGGCCTACGAGCAGTACTTC
CASTSGGGTGAYEQYF
>TRBD1|TRBV11-2|-|TRBJ2-4
TGTGCCAGCAGCTCAACTCGACAGGGGTTAGCCAAAAACATTCAGTACTTC
CASSSTRQGLAKNIQYF
>-|TRBV15|-|TRBJ2-3
TGTGCCACCAGCAGAGATGGGTCTTCGGGTACGCAGTATTTT
CATSRDGSSGTQYF
>TRBD1|TRBV19|-|TRBJ2-7
TGTGCCAGTAGTATAGTGACAGGGGGAACCTCCTACGAGCAGTACTTC
CASSIVTGGTSYEQYF